The entry below describes one T cell receptor (beta chain). This table comes from immunoSEQ multiplex PCR, and its TCRdb copy is limited to in-frame clones, with some not included. The repertoire consists of some 80,000 clones, with about 94% occurring once and the leading ten covering around 2.5%. These data come from a study of T cell changes during pregnancy in multiple sclerosis. V dropped 7 bases and J dropped 7; count of bases not matched to a gene: 8. Germline CDR1 is LNHDA and CDR2 is SQIVND (reference sequence). The CDR3 spans 15 residues. The source is a female donor with multiple sclerosis, enrolled in a pregnancy study. Specimen: peripheral blood, collected in the third trimester of pregnancy. The rearrangement links TRBV19 to TRBJ1-6; 9 bases fit TRBD1. Here the CDR3 DNA reads TGTGCCAGTACCTTGACAGGGGGAGGCAATTCACCCCTCCACTTT. Translation: CASTLTGGGNSPLHF.